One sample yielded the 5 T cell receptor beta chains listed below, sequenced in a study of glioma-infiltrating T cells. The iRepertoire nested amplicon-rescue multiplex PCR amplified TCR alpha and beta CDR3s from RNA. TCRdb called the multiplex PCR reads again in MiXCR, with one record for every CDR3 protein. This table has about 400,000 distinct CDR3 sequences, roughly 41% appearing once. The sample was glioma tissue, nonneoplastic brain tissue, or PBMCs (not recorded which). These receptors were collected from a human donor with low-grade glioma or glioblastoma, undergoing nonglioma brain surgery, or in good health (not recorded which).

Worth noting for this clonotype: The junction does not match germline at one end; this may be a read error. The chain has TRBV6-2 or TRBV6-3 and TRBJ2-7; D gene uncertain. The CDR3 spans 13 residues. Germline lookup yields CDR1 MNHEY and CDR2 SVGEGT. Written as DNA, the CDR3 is TGTGCCAGCAATTACTCAGGATCCTACGAGCAGTACTTC. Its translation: CASNYSGSYEQYF.

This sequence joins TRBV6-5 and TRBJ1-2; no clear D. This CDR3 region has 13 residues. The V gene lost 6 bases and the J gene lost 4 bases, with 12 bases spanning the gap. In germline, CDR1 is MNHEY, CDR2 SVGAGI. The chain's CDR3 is CASRGGPFYGYTF. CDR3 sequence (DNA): TGTGCCAGCAGAGGTGGACCTTTCTATGGCTACACCTTC.

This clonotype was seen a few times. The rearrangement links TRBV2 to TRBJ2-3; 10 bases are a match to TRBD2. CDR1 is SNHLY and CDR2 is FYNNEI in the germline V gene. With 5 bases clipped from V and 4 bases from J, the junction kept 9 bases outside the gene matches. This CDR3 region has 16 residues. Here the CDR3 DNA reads TGTGCCAGCAGTCGAGCTCCTAGCGGGAGCGCAGATACGCAGTATTTT. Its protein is CASSRAPSGSADTQYF.

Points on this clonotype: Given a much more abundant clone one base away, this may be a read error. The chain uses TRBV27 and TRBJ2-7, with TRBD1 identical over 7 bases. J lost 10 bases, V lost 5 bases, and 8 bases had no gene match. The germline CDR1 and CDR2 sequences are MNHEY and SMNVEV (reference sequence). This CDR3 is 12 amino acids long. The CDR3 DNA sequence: TGTGCCAGCAGTCCCAGGACAGGCGATCAGTACTTC. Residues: CASSPRTGDQYF.

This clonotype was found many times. Written as DNA, the CDR3 is TGTGCCAGCAGCCCCTCCCGCGGGGATGGCTACACCTTC. It yields the protein CASSPSRGDGYTF. The gene calls are TRBV7-2 and TRBJ1-2; D not certain. V was cut by 5 bases and J by 6 bases, with 13 bases left in between. This CDR3 spans 13 amino acids. The germline gives CDR1 SGHTA, CDR2 FQGNSA.